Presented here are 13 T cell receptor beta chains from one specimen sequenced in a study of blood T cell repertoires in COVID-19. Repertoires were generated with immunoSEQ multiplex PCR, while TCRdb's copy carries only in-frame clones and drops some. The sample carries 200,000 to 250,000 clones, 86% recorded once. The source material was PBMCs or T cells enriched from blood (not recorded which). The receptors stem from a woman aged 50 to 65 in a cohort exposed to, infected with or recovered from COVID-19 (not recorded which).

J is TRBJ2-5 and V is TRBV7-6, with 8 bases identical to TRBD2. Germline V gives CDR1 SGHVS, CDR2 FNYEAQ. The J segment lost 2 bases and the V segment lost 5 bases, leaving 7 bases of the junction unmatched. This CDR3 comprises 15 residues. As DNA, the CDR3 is TGTGCCAGCAGCCTGGCCGGGACTAGACAAGAGACCCAGTACTTC. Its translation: CASSLAGTRQETQYF.

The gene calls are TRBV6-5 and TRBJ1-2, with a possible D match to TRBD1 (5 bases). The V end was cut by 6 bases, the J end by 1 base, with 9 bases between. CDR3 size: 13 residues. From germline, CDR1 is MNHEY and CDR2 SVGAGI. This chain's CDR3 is CASRQDINYGYTF. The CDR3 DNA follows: TGTGCCAGCAGACAGGATATTAACTATGGCTACACCTTC.

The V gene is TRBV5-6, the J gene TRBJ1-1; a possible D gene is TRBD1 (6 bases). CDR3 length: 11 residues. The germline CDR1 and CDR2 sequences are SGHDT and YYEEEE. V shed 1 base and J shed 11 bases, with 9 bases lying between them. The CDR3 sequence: CASSLTGMAFF. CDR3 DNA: TGTGCCAGCAGCTTGACAGGGATGGCTTTCTTT.

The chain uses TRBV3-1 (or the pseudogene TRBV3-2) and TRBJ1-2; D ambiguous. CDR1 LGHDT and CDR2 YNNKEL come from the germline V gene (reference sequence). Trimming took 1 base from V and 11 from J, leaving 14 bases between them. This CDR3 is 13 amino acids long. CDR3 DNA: TGTGCCAGCAGCCAAGGGCAGATTATATCGTACACCTTC. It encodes CASSQGQIISYTF.

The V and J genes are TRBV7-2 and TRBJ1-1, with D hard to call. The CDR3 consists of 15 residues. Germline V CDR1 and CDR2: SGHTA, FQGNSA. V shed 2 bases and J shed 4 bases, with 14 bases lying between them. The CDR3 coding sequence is TGTGCCAGCAGCTTAACTTCCCCAAAAGCCACTGAAGCTTTCTTT. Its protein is CASSLTSPKATEAFF.

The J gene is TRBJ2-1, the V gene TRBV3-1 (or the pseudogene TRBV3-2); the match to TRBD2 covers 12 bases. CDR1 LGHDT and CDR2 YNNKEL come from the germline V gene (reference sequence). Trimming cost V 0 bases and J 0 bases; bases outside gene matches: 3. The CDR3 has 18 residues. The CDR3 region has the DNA TGTGCCAGCAGCCAAGAGTCTAGCGGGGGGGCCTCCTACAATGAGCAGTTCTTC. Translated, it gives CASSQESSGGASYNEQFF.

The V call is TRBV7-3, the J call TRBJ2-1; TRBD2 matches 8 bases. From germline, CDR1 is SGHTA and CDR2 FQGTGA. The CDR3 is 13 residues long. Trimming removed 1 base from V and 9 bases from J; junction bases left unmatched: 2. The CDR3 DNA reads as TGTGCCAGCAGCTTAAGCGGGGGGATTGAGCAGTTCTTC. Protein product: CASSLSGGIEQFF.

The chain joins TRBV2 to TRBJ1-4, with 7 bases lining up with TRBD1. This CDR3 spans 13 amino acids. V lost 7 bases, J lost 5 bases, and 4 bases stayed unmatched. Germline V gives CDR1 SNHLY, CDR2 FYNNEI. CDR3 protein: CASTGQRNEKLFF. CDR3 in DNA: TGTGCCAGCACGGGACAGCGAAATGAAAAACTGTTTTTT. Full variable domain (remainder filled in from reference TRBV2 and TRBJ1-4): EPEVTQTPSHQVTQMGQEVILRCVPISNHLYFYWYRQILGQKVEFLVSFYNNEISEKSEIFDDQFSVERPDGSNFTLKIRSTKLEDSAMYFCASTGQRNEKLFFGSGTQLSVL.

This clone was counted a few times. This chain's CDR3 is CSGQGAETQYF. Here the CDR3 DNA reads TGCAGTGGACAGGGGGCAGAGACCCAGTACTTC. V gene TRBV20-1 combines with J gene TRBJ2-5, with 10 bases aligning to TRBD1. This CDR3 is 11 amino acids long. V lost 7 bases to trimming and J lost 4 bases; unmatched junction nucleotides: 0. Germline V lookup: CDR1 DFQATT, CDR2 SNEGSKA (reference sequence).

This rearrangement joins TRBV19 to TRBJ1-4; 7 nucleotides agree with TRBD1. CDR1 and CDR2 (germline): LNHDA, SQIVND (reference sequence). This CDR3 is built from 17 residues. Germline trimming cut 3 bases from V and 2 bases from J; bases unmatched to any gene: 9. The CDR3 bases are TGTGCCAGTAGTATTCGAACGGGACAGCAGACTAATGAAAAACTGTTTTTT. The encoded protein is CASSIRTGQQTNEKLFF.

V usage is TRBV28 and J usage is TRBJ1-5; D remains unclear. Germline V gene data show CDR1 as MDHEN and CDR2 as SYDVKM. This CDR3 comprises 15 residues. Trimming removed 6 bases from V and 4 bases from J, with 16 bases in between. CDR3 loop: CASSLLTRINQPQHF. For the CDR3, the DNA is TGTGCCAGCAGCTTACTGACAAGGATTAATCAGCCCCAGCATTTT.

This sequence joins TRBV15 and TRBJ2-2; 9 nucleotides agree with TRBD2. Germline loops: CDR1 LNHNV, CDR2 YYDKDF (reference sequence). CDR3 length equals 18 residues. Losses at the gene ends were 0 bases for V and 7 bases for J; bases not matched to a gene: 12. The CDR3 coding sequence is TGTGCCACCAGCAGAGATCCTCCGGGACTAGCTTTGGGCGGGGAGCTGTTTTTT. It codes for CATSRDPPGLALGGELFF.

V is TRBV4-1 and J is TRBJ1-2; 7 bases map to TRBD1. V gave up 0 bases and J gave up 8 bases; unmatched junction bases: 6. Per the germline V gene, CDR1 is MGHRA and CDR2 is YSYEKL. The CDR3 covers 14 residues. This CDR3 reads CASSQDYRGQGYTF. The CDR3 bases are TGCGCCAGCAGCCAAGATTATAGGGGGCAAGGCTACACCTTC.